Listed here are 21 T cell receptor beta chains from one sample, sequenced in a study of cytomegalovirus exposure and HLA in healthy donors. The method was immunoSEQ multiplex PCR; TCRdb's version includes in-frame clones alone and lacks a portion of them. The sample lists 120,000 to 150,000 clones, around 88% occurring once. The sequenced material came from PBMCs. The receptors shown here come from a woman aged 18-29 years in good health and CMV-seropositive.

The count of this clone is one. The genes are TRBV6-5 and TRBJ1-5; D is unclear. Trimming left V 5 bases short and J 5 bases short, with 13 bases between. The CDR3 runs 14 residues. Germline loops: CDR1 MNHEY, CDR2 SVGAGI. CDR3: CASSHRSPYQPQHF. The CDR3 DNA follows: TGTGCCAGCAGTCACAGAAGCCCGTATCAGCCCCAGCATTTT.

The rearrangement uses TRBV11-2 and TRBJ2-1; 7 nucleotides align to TRBD2. Germline CDR1 is SGHAT and CDR2 is FQNNGV. There are 15 residues in the CDR3. The J segment lost 3 bases and the V segment lost 3 bases, leaving 5 bases of the junction unmatched. The CDR3 sequence is CASSFSSGFYNEQFF. CDR3 nucleotide sequence: TGTGCCAGCAGCTTCAGTAGCGGGTTCTACAATGAGCAGTTCTTC.

The rearrangement joins TRBV6-5 to TRBJ2-7, with 7 positions matching TRBD1. Germline-derived CDR1 and CDR2 are MNHEY and SVGAGI. CDR3 length equals 15 residues. The V gene end was trimmed by 6 bases and the J gene end by 0 bases; junction bases not matched to a gene: 8. The CDR3, as DNA: TGTGCCAGCAGACCCGGGACAGCCCTCTCCTACGAGCAGTACTTC. Its protein is CASRPGTALSYEQYF.

The table lists this clone with a few counts. The chain joins TRBV7-3 to TRBJ1-1; D might be TRBD1 (5 bases). Germline assignment: CDR1 SGHTA and CDR2 FQGTGA. V lost 8 bases and J 2 bases, leaving 9 bases between the germline ends. CDR3 length: 12 amino acids. This chain's CDR3 is CASGRDNTEAFF. For the CDR3, the DNA is TGTGCCAGCGGCAGGGATAACACTGAAGCTTTCTTT.

The chain couples TRBV5-6 to TRBJ2-1; 9 bases match TRBD1. CDR1 is SGHDT, CDR2 YYEEEE, per germline. V dropped 4 bases and J dropped 0; count of bases not matched to a gene: 5. The CDR3 contains 16 residues. CDR3 loop: CASSSGTGSSYNEQFF. In DNA, the CDR3 is TGTGCCAGCAGCAGCGGGACAGGGAGCTCCTACAATGAGCAGTTCTTC.

The chain joins TRBV5-8 to TRBJ1-5, with D unclear. Germline lookup yields CDR1 SGHTS and CDR2 YDEGEE. This CDR3 has 12 amino acids. V lost 5 bases and J 7 bases, leaving 10 bases between the germline ends. CDR3 coding DNA: TGTGCCAGCAGTCCGGTATGGCAGCCCCAGCATTTT. Protein sequence: CASSPVWQPQHF.

The chain has TRBV30 and TRBJ2-5, with D perhaps matching TRBD2 (5 bases). Between the trimmed V and J ends, which lost 2 bases and 9 bases, there was a span of 10 bases. The CDR3 covers 11 residues. CDR1 is GTSNPN and CDR2 is SVGIG in the germline V gene (reference sequence). As DNA, the CDR3 is TGTGCCTGGAGTCTCGGGATGGCCCAGTACTTC. Translation gives CAWSLGMAQYF.

V is TRBV6-1 and J is TRBJ2-7; D is unclear. Germline lookup yields CDR1 MNHNS and CDR2 SASEGT. The V end lost 1 base, the J end lost 5 bases, and 9 bases lay between the germline ends. CDR3 length: 13 residues. The CDR3 is CASSEDPRNEQYF. The DNA of the CDR3 is TGTGCCAGCAGTGAAGACCCCAGAAACGAGCAGTACTTC.

The chain joins TRBV5-1 to TRBJ1-1; 7 positions match TRBD1. Germline V gene sequence: CDR1 SGHRS, CDR2 YFSETQ. The CDR3 covers 15 residues. The junction had 5 bases not matched to a gene; V was cut back by 3 bases and J by 0 bases. DNA of the CDR3: TGCGCCAGCAGCTCCGAGGGACAGATGAACACTGAAGCTTTCTTT. Translated, it gives CASSSEGQMNTEAFF.

This chain uses TRBV5-1 with TRBJ2-1; 13 nucleotides agree with TRBD2. The ends lost 4 bases at V and 5 bases at J; junction bases unmatched: 9. The CDR3 extends over 17 amino acids. Germline lookup yields CDR1 SGHRS and CDR2 YFSETQ. This chain's CDR3 is CASSLRWGLAGHNEQFF. CDR3 in DNA: TGCGCCAGCAGCCTGAGATGGGGACTAGCGGGACACAATGAGCAGTTCTTC.

V gene TRBV19 combines with J gene TRBJ2-7; TRBD2 agrees at 11 bases. The CDR3 extends over 14 amino acids. Germline CDR1 is LNHDA and CDR2 is SQIVND (reference sequence). Trimming removed 5 bases from V and 1 base from J; junction bases left unmatched: 1. CDR3 residues: CASSRLAGSYEQYF. The CDR3 DNA follows: TGTGCCAGTAGTCGACTAGCGGGATCCTACGAGCAGTACTTC.

As to this clone: One junction end does not reproduce the germline sequence, and a read error may be involved. The chain carries TRBV11-2 and TRBJ2-3; TRBD2 is a possible D gene (5 bases). Germline V gene sequence: CDR1 SGHAT, CDR2 FQNNGV. This CDR3 is 14 amino acids long. Here the CDR3 reads CASRLGRSTDTQYF. The DNA for the CDR3 is TGTGCCAGCAGGTTAGGGAGAAGCACAGATACGCAGTATTTT. Using reference TRBV11-2 and TRBJ2-3 for the parts outside the CDR3, the full variable domain is EAGVAQSPRYKIIEKRQSVAFWCNPISGHATLYWYQQILGQGPKLLIQFQNNGVVDDSQLPKDRFSAERLKGVDSTLKIQPAKLEDSAVYLCASRLGRSTDTQYFGPGTRLTVL.

The chain couples TRBV6-5 to TRBJ1-6; 8 nucleotides match TRBD1. This CDR3 contains 15 residues. The germline V gene encodes CDR1 MNHEY and CDR2 SVGAGI. Losses at the gene ends were 6 bases for V and 13 bases for J; bases not matched to a gene: 14. The CDR3 DNA is TGTGCCAGCAGACGAGGACAGGGCCCTGTTGGTCCCCTCCACTTT. As protein: CASRRGQGPVGPLHF.

V usage is TRBV7-8 and J usage is TRBJ1-4, with 8 bases that match TRBD1. The CDR3 runs to 14 residues. The germline V gene has CDR1 SGHVS and CDR2 FQNEAQ. The ends lost 3 bases at V and 7 bases at J; junction bases unmatched: 4. CDR3 bases: TGTGCCAGCAGCTTTACAGGGGGAGGTGAAAAACTGTTTTTT. Its protein is CASSFTGGGEKLFF.

The chain recombines TRBV19 with TRBJ2-5; D uncertain. This CDR3 is 14 amino acids long. Trimming took 3 bases from V and 0 from J, leaving 8 bases between them. Germline CDR1 and CDR2: LNHDA and SQIVND (reference sequence). The CDR3 spells CASSISRDQETQYF. In DNA, the CDR3 is TGTGCCAGTAGTATTAGCAGAGACCAAGAGACCCAGTACTTC.

The chain recombines TRBV27 with TRBJ1-2; D unclear. The CDR3 has 13 amino acids. Trimming removed 0 bases at V and 4 bases at J, with 6 bases between. In germline, CDR1 is MNHEY, CDR2 SMNVEV (reference sequence). DNA for the CDR3: TGTGCCAGCAGTTTATCGCCGGGCTATGGCTACACCTTC. It specifies CASSLSPGYGYTF.

With regard to this clone: Other nucleotide sequences from this sample produce the same CDR3. The J gene is TRBJ2-3, the V gene TRBV9; tentative D call: TRBD1 (7 bases). The CDR3 loop spans 15 amino acids. V was shortened by 2 bases and J by 1 base, with 11 bases between the two germline ends. Germline CDR1 and CDR2: SGDLS and YYNGEE. CDR3 in DNA: TGTGCCAGCAGCGTTGACAGGGAGGGCACAGATACGCAGTATTTT. This codes for CASSVDREGTDTQYF.

The chain joins TRBV5-1 to TRBJ2-7, with TRBD1 matching 7 bases. Unmatched junction bases numbered 5, after V lost 2 bases and J lost 3 bases. The CDR3 sequence is 14 residues long. Germline loops: CDR1 SGHRS, CDR2 YFSETQ. CDR3 loop: CASSFEGDSYEQYF. The CDR3 DNA reads TGCGCCAGCAGCTTTGAAGGGGACAGCTACGAGCAGTACTTC.

The chain links TRBV21-1 to TRBJ2-7; the D segment call TRBD1 is taken from the table without a DNA check. TRBV21-1 represents a pseudogene. The CDR3 is 14 amino acids. CDR3 protein: CASSIDRATYEQYF. The DNA of the CDR3 is TGTGCCAGCAGCATAGACAGGGCCACCTACGAGCAGTACTTC.

This clone was seen more than once but under ten times. This rearrangement joins TRBV28 to TRBJ1-4; 7 bases fit TRBD1. V gave up 5 bases and J gave up 5 bases; unmatched junction bases: 8. CDR1 and CDR2 (germline): MDHEN, SYDVKM. The CDR3 is 15 amino acids. The CDR3 sequence is CASSRRQGGNEKLFF. The CDR3, as DNA: TGTGCCAGCAGTCGGAGACAGGGTGGGAATGAAAAACTGTTTTTT. The whole variable domain, remainder taken from reference TRBV28 and TRBJ1-4, is DVKVTQSSRYLVKRTGEKVFLECVQDMDHENMFWYRQDPGLGLRLIYFSYDVKMKEKGDIPEGYSVSREKKERFSLILESASTNQTSMYLCASSRRQGGNEKLFFGSGTQLSVL.

CDR3 loop: CASTEGQVNNQPQHF. The DNA for the CDR3 is TGTGCCAGCACCGAGGGACAGGTTAACAATCAGCCCCAGCATTTT. The rearrangement links TRBV2 to TRBJ1-5; 8 bases are a match to TRBD1. The V and J ends lost 7 bases and 3 bases, in that order; junction bases with no gene match: 8. CDR1 and CDR2 (germline): SNHLY, FYNNEI. CDR3 length: 15 amino acids.